This entry concerns a single TCR beta chain. The source of the sample is a study of blood T cell repertoires in COVID-19. The overall study: PBMCs, B-cell-depleted T cells, or T cells were the source of the cDNA or gDNA that made up the material.

How the authors handled the data: Amplification of reference gene primers provided the estimated nucleated cell counts. Some clones are missing from TCRdb's copy, which holds only in-frame ones; the method was immunoSEQ multiplex PCR. Clone size and V and J calls were adopted from that table, with D and trimming inferred from the DNA. The sample records approximately 100,000 clones, around 84% being singletons. The CDR3 covers 13 residues. The J segment lost 0 bases and the V segment lost 7 bases, leaving 5 bases of the junction unmatched. Germline V CDR1 and CDR2: GTSNPN, SVGIG (reference sequence).

What was sequenced was peripheral blood. This TCR came from a human donor in a cohort sampled during active COVID-19. This rearrangement joins TRBV30 to TRBJ1-1; 7 bases match TRBD1. The CDR3 loop is CALHRGLNTEAFF. The CDR3 coding sequence is TGTGCCTTACACAGGGGCTTGAACACTGAAGCTTTCTTT.